These 32 T cell receptor beta chains share one sample of origin, sequenced in a study of T-cell reconstitution after alpha-beta-depleted transplantation in children. As it was prepared, the TCRbeta library received unique molecular identifiers. TCRdb used MiXCR to reprocess the PCR reads, holding one entry per CDR3 protein. The data show 700,000 or so distinct CDR3 sequences, roughly 13% seen once. The sample was PBMCs, taken before TCRalphabeta/CD19-depleted stem cell transplant. The receptor set was obtained from a girl aged 2-10 years with congenital amegakaryocytic thrombocytopenia, due to receive a stem cell transplant.

There are a few counts of this clonotype. The gene calls are TRBV27 and TRBJ2-7; 7 bases fit TRBD2. The CDR3 has 13 residues. Germline CDR1 is MNHEY and CDR2 is SMNVEV (reference sequence). V shed 8 bases, J shed 2 bases, and the junction held 6 bases outside the gene matches. CDR3 loop: CASGRGSTYEQYF. CDR3 bases: TGTGCCAGCGGCCGCGGGAGTACCTACGAGCAGTACTTC.

This clonotype was seen ten or more times. V gene TRBV5-5 combines with J gene TRBJ2-1; D is possibly TRBD1 or TRBD2 (5 bases each). CDR1 is SGHKS and CDR2 is YYEKEE in the germline V gene (reference sequence). V was clipped by 0 bases and J by 7 bases, with 8 bases between them. This CDR3 spans 13 amino acids. For the CDR3, the DNA is TGTGCCAGCAGCTTGGGTGAGGGGAATGAGCAGTTCTTC. Amino acid sequence: CASSLGEGNEQFF.

This clonotype was seen a few times. The gene calls are TRBV27 and TRBJ2-7; a weak D match, TRBD2 (6 bases). CDR1 is MNHEY and CDR2 is SMNVEV in the germline V gene (reference sequence). The CDR3 contains 11 residues. V lost 8 bases and J 6 bases, leaving 11 bases between the germline ends. The CDR3 DNA is TGTGCCAGCCACGGGGGATCCGAGCAGTACTTC. This encodes CASHGGSEQYF.

This clonotype was detected only a few times. The chain joins TRBV7-9 to TRBJ1-1; D ambiguous. The CDR3 runs to 10 residues. Germline CDR1 is SEHNR and CDR2 is FQNEAQ (reference sequence). The germline V and J ends were trimmed by 9 bases and 8 bases, with 10 bases remaining between them. The CDR3 DNA is TGTGCCAGTGGGGAGAACGAAGCTTTCTTT. Amino acids: CASGENEAFF.

The chain uses TRBV20-1 and TRBJ1-5; 8 nucleotides match TRBD1. This CDR3 region has 18 residues. The J segment lost 0 bases and the V segment lost 2 bases, leaving 12 bases of the junction unmatched. Per germline, CDR1 DFQATT and CDR2 SNEGSKA (reference sequence). The CDR3 DNA is TGCAGTGCTAGATCACCGGGACAGGCCCCCACTAGCAATCAGCCCCAGCATTTT. As protein: CSARSPGQAPTSNQPQHF.

About this clonotype itself: This sequence may be a read error, since a much larger clone differs from it by one base. The V call is TRBV5-1, the J call TRBJ2-1; 7 nucleotides match TRBD2. CDR3 length: 15 amino acids. Germline lookup yields CDR1 SGHRS and CDR2 YFSETQ. CDR3 nucleotide sequence: TGCGCCAGCAGCTTACTTTACGGGAGCGGGGATGAGCAGCTCTTC. Protein product: CASSLLYGSGDEQLF.

The rearrangement links TRBV5-1 to TRBJ2-7; TRBD1 matches at 8 bases. The V gene end was trimmed by 4 bases and the J gene end by 3 bases; junction bases not matched to a gene: 9. Germline V gene lookup returns CDR1 SGHRS and CDR2 YFSETQ. The CDR3 is 15 amino acids. The CDR3 protein is CASSPDGQGIYEQYF. CDR3 coding DNA: TGCGCCAGCAGCCCGGACGGACAGGGAATCTACGAGCAGTACTTC.

CDR3 sequence reads: CASSSQTVHTEAFF. The CDR3 nucleotides are TGTGCCAGCAGCTCCCAGACGGTGCACACTGAAGCTTTCTTT. This chain joins TRBV3-1 and TRBJ1-1; no definite D call. Looked up from germline, CDR1 is LGHDT and CDR2 is YNNKEL (reference sequence). The CDR3 has 14 amino acids. V shed 5 bases and J shed 3 bases, with 13 bases lying between them. The entire variable domain, with the rest obtained from reference TRBV3-1 and TRBJ1-1, is as follows: DTAVSQTPKYLVTQMGNDKSIKCEQNLGHDTMYWYKQDSKKFLKIMFSYNNKELIINETVPNRFSPKSPDKAHLNLHINSLELGDSAVYFCASSSQTVHTEAFFGQGTRLTVV.

This clonotype was counted many times. The J gene is TRBJ2-2, the V gene TRBV12-3 or TRBV12-4, with D unresolved. This CDR3 comprises 13 residues. Deletions cut 1 base from V and 7 bases from J, with 7 bases between. This CDR3 is CASSLGVVGELFF. In DNA form, the CDR3 reads TGTGCCAGCAGTTTAGGAGTTGTCGGGGAGCTGTTTTTT.

The chain is built from TRBV7-8 and TRBJ2-5; maybe TRBD2 (5 bases). With 2 bases removed from V and 3 bases from J, the gap between germline ends came to 13 bases. Germline V gene lookup returns CDR1 SGHVS and CDR2 FQNEAQ. This CDR3 is 15 amino acids long. The CDR3 DNA reads as TGTGCCAGCAGCTTAAAGTTCGAGCGGAAAGAGACCCAGTACTTC. Translated: CASSLKFERKETQYF. Variable domain in full (rest from reference TRBV7-8 and TRBJ2-5): GAGVSQSPRYKVAKRGQDVALRCDPISGHVSLFWYQQALGQGPEFLTYFQNEAQLDKSGLPSDRFFAERPEGSVSTLKIQRTQQEDSAVYLCASSLKFERKETQYFGPGTRLLVL.

This clonotype was seen at least ten times. V is TRBV24-1 and J is TRBJ2-1; D call uncertain. The V and J ends lost 2 bases and 8 bases respectively, with 9 bases between them. The CDR3 extends over 13 amino acids. The germline gives CDR1 KGHDR, CDR2 SFDVKD. CDR3 residues: CATSDSAFDEQFF. In nucleotides, the CDR3 is TGTGCCACCAGTGATTCGGCGTTCGATGAGCAGTTCTTC.

This clonotype was found many times. V gene TRBV20-1 combines with J gene TRBJ1-6; 7 bases match TRBD1. V lost 2 bases and J lost 6; bases outside the gene matches: 4. This CDR3 contains 14 residues. Germline V gene sequence: CDR1 DFQATT, CDR2 SNEGSKA (reference sequence). CDR3: CSARRGQINSPLHF. Here the CDR3 DNA reads TGCAGTGCTAGAAGGGGGCAGATTAATTCACCCCTCCACTTT.

A few counts support this clonotype. This rearrangement joins TRBV7-9 to TRBJ2-7; tentatively, D is TRBD1 (7 bases). Trimming cost V 5 bases and J 3 bases, with 14 bases left between them. Germline loops: CDR1 SEHNR, CDR2 FQNEAQ (reference sequence). This CDR3 region has 14 residues. CDR3 loop: CASSPRQGGYEQYF. In DNA, the CDR3 is TGTGCCAGCAGCCCGCGACAGGGAGGCTACGAGCAGTACTTC.

Many counts were recorded for this clonotype. The chain is built from TRBV6-1 and TRBJ2-1, with 10 positions matching TRBD2. Germline loops: CDR1 MNHNS, CDR2 SASEGT. The CDR3 runs 15 residues. V dropped 5 bases and J dropped 6; count of bases not matched to a gene: 7. The CDR3 DNA sequence: TGTGCCAGCAGTATAAGCGGGAGGGCCCTCAATGAGCAGTTCTTC. It encodes CASSISGRALNEQFF.

Ten or more counts support this clonotype. V usage is TRBV6-2 or TRBV6-3 and J usage is TRBJ1-2; D not resolved. Germline V gene data show CDR1 as MNHEY and CDR2 as SVGEGT. The CDR3 has 12 residues. Trimming took 9 bases from V and 8 from J, leaving 16 bases between them. The CDR3 spells CASARNSEGYTF. CDR3 nucleotide sequence: TGTGCCAGTGCCCGAAACTCCGAAGGCTACACCTTC.

The chain links TRBV20-1 to TRBJ2-2; 9 nucleotides match TRBD2. CDR1 DFQATT and CDR2 SNEGSKA come from the germline V gene (reference sequence). The CDR3 is 15 residues long. V was pared by 6 bases and J by 2 bases, with 7 bases of the junction left unmatched. This CDR3 reads CSAHSGRVNTGELFF. CDR3 bases: TGCAGTGCCCATAGCGGGAGAGTTAACACCGGGGAGCTGTTTTTT.

This clonotype was observed at least ten times. This chain uses TRBV15 with TRBJ2-1, with 7 bases lining up with TRBD2. CDR1 is LNHNV and CDR2 is YYDKDF in the germline V gene (reference sequence). The CDR3 is made up of 18 amino acids. The J segment lost 3 bases and the V segment lost 1 base, leaving 12 bases of the junction unmatched. CDR3 in amino acids: CATSRVLLAAALYNEQFF. As DNA, the CDR3 is TGTGCCACCAGCAGAGTATTGCTAGCGGCGGCTCTCTACAATGAGCAGTTCTTC.

This clonotype was counted between two and nine times. This rearrangement joins TRBV7-8 to TRBJ1-1; D not resolved. CDR3 length: 16 residues. Germline V gene data show CDR1 as SGHVS and CDR2 as FQNEAQ. The V end was cut by 5 bases, the J end by 1 base, with 17 bases between. The CDR3 protein is CASSPRSVSTNTEAFF. DNA for the CDR3: TGTGCCAGCAGCCCCCGAAGCGTGTCTACGAACACTGAAGCTTTCTTT. The complete variable domain, with remaining parts taken from reference TRBV7-8 and TRBJ1-1, reads GAGVSQSPRYKVAKRGQDVALRCDPISGHVSLFWYQQALGQGPEFLTYFQNEAQLDKSGLPSDRFFAERPEGSVSTLKIQRTQQEDSAVYLCASSPRSVSTNTEAFFGQGTRLTVV.

This clonotype was observed a few times. The chain combines TRBV3-1 with TRBJ2-1; no firm D call. CDR3 size: 13 residues. The V gene lost 3 bases and the J gene lost 0 bases, with 3 bases spanning the gap. Germline assignment: CDR1 LGHDT and CDR2 YNNKEL (reference sequence). The CDR3 DNA is TGTGCCAGCAGCCACTACTCCTACAATGAGCAGTTCTTC. This gives the protein CASSHYSYNEQFF.

This clonotype was observed at least ten times. The gene calls are TRBV12-3 or TRBV12-4 and TRBJ2-2, with 9 bases matching TRBD1. The ends lost 5 bases at V and 4 bases at J; junction bases unmatched: 5. This CDR3 contains 15 residues. CDR3 protein: CASSLGTGPTGELFF. The CDR3 nucleotides are TGTGCCAGCAGTCTAGGGACAGGGCCCACCGGGGAGCTGTTTTTT.

The V call is TRBV12-3 or TRBV12-4, the J call TRBJ1-3; D remains ambiguous. The CDR3 contains 13 residues. V was shortened by 4 bases and J by 2 bases, with 6 bases between the two germline ends. CDR3 coding DNA: TGTGCCAGCAGTTCGGAGCCTGGAAACACCATATATTTT. Protein sequence: CASSSEPGNTIYF.

This clonotype was counted many times. As DNA, the CDR3 is TGTGCCAGCAGCCAAGGAAACAGGGGAGAGACCCAGTACTTC. Translated, it gives CASSQGNRGETQYF. The chain uses TRBV3-1 and TRBJ2-5; 7 bases are a match to TRBD1. The germline CDR1 and CDR2 sequences are LGHDT and YNNKEL (reference sequence). The junction had 3 bases not matched to a gene; V was cut back by 1 base and J by 4 bases. The CDR3 length is 14 residues.

This clonotype was recorded many times. This chain links TRBV5-1 with TRBJ2-3; 7 bases align to TRBD1. V lost 0 bases and J lost 0; bases outside the gene matches: 7. This CDR3 spans 17 amino acids. CDR1 and CDR2 (germline): SGHRS, YFSETQ. The CDR3 spells CASSLGDREFSTDTQYF. CDR3 nucleotides: TGCGCCAGCAGCTTGGGAGACAGGGAGTTTAGCACAGATACGCAGTATTTT.

This clonotype was recorded a few times. The chain links TRBV20-1 to TRBJ1-5; a weak D match, TRBD1 (6 bases). This CDR3 has 15 residues. The V end lost 6 bases, the J end lost 2 bases, and 17 bases lay between the germline ends. Germline CDR1 DFQATT, CDR2 SNEGSKA (reference sequence). The CDR3 loop reads CSAGGGAQGNQPQHF. The DNA of the CDR3 is TGCAGTGCCGGCGGGGGGGCGCAGGGCAATCAGCCCCAGCATTTT.

The rearrangement uses TRBV5-4 and TRBJ2-2; D not resolved. V lost 7 bases and J lost 6, with 10 bases in between. The length of the CDR3 is 12 residues. The germline V gene encodes CDR1 SGHNT and CDR2 YYREEE (reference sequence). The chain's CDR3 is CASRNMAGELFF. CDR3 sequence (DNA): TGTGCCAGCCGGAATATGGCCGGGGAGCTGTTTTTT.

This clonotype has ten or more counts. V and J are TRBV6-1 and TRBJ2-1; D remains unclear. The CDR3 contains 19 residues. Trimming removed 6 bases at V and 4 bases at J, with 28 bases between. The germline V gene has CDR1 MNHNS and CDR2 SASEGT. The CDR3 reads CASRHQRGPRREGYNEQFF. The CDR3 DNA reads as TGTGCCAGCAGACACCAAAGAGGCCCACGCCGAGAAGGATACAATGAGCAGTTCTTC.

This clonotype was picked up many times. The chain uses TRBV10-3 and TRBJ2-3; a weak D match, TRBD1 (6 bases). V dropped 6 bases and J dropped 3 bases, with 16 bases sitting between them. Looked up from germline, CDR1 is ENHRY and CDR2 is SYGVKD. The CDR3 is 15 amino acids. In nucleotides, the CDR3 is TGTGCCATCAGCGGAATGGGGGCCGTGACAGATACGCAGTATTTT. This gives the protein CAISGMGAVTDTQYF.

This clonotype appeared a few times. V is TRBV10-3 and J is TRBJ1-2, with 7 bases that match TRBD1. The CDR3 runs to 14 residues. V shed 0 bases, J shed 4 bases, and the junction held 2 bases outside the gene matches. CDR1 is ENHRY and CDR2 is SYGVKD in the germline V gene. CDR3 sequence (DNA): TGTGCCATCAGTGAGTCGGGGACAGCCTATGGCTACACCTTC. Its translation is CAISESGTAYGYTF.

The chain recombines TRBV18 with TRBJ2-1; D remains unclear. The CDR3 totals 12 residues. The germline CDR1 and CDR2 sequences are KGHSH and LQKENI. Trimming removed 2 bases at V and 7 bases at J, with 6 bases between. The CDR3 DNA follows: TGTGCCAGCTCACCAGCCGAGAATGAGCAGTTCTTC. Its protein is CASSPAENEQFF.

This clonotype has only a few counts. The rearrangement joins TRBV4-1 to TRBJ1-5, with 8 bases fitting TRBD1. CDR1 and CDR2 (germline): MGHRA, YSYEKL. J gave up 4 bases and V 0 bases, and 5 bases lay outside the gene matches. The CDR3 covers 16 residues. The CDR3 here is CASSQDGTGGNQPQHF. CDR3 nucleotide sequence: TGCGCCAGCAGCCAAGATGGAACAGGGGGGAATCAGCCCCAGCATTTT.

This rearrangement joins TRBV7-8 to TRBJ2-6; 14 positions agree with TRBD2. CDR1 is SGHVS, CDR2 FQNEAQ, per germline. The trim removed 2 bases at V and 5 bases at J, leaving 8 bases unmatched. This CDR3 comprises 19 residues. CDR3 in DNA: TGTGCCAGCAGCTTAAACCCGGGACTAGCGGGAGCTCGGGCCAACGTCCTGACTTTC. As protein: CASSLNPGLAGARANVLTF.

This clonotype was recorded a few times. The chain recombines TRBV7-3 with TRBJ1-1; no definite D call. CDR3 length equals 14 residues. V lost 0 bases to trimming and J lost 5 bases, with 10 bases between them. Per germline, CDR1 SGHTA and CDR2 FQGTGA. The CDR3, as DNA: TGTGCCAGCAGCTTAACTCGGGCGGGGACTGAAGCTTTCTTT. Its protein product is CASSLTRAGTEAFF.